A selection of T cell receptor beta chains follows, all from one sample in a study of cytomegalovirus exposure and HLA in healthy donors. Profiling relied on immunoSEQ multiplex PCR, and the TCRdb table lists in-frame clones only, not all of them. The data show about 220,000 clones, over 70% seen once. Sequenced material: PBMCs. All receptors come from a boy between 2 and 10 years old in good health and CMV-seronegative. The CDR3 runs from the conserved cysteine through the conserved F or W. Each record gives: J gene, D gene, clone size, V gene, CDR3 DNA, CDR3 protein. D genes are given only for firm matches. Clone sizes are given selectively: once, few, many, or a class where the clone is expanded.

TRBJ1-2	-	-	TRBV28	TGTGCCAGCAGCAAAGGAGGTTGGTATGGCTACACCTTC	CASSKGGWYGYTF
TRBJ1-1	-	few	TRBV29-1	TGCAGCGTTGAAGAACCAGGGGCAGCTTTCTTT	CSVEEPGAAFF
TRBJ1-1	TRBD1	-	TRBV6-5	TGTGCCAGCAGTTACTCCCGATCAGGGGGTTTCACTGAAGCTTTCTTT	CASSYSRSGGFTEAFF
TRBJ1-2	TRBD1	-	TRBV19	TGTGCCAGTAGTATTTCGGGACAGGGCTCTAACTATGGCTACACCTTC	CASSISGQGSNYGYTF
TRBJ2-4	TRBD1	once	TRBV7-3	TGTGCCAGCAGCAAGGCAGGGGGTAGTGACATTCAGTACTTC	CASSKAGGSDIQYF
TRBJ2-5	-	-	TRBV5-6	TGTGCCAGCAGCTTGGGGCAGACACAAGAGACCCAGTACTTC	CASSLGQTQETQYF
TRBJ1-2	TRBD1	-	TRBV7-8	TGTGCCAGCAGCTCCCGGGACAGGGGCGCCCCTGGATATGGCTACACCTTC	CASSSRDRGAPGYGYTF
TRBJ2-7	TRBD2	once	TRBV6-6	TGTGCCAGCAGTTACAGAGGGAGGGCCTACGAGCAGTACTTC	CASSYRGRAYEQYF
TRBJ1-2	TRBD1	-	TRBV2	TGTGCCACCTGGAGGTTGGACAGGGGGGATGGCTACACCTTC	CATWRLDRGDGYTF
TRBJ2-7	-	-	TRBV7-8	TGTGCCAGCAGCGTACGTTCGTGGCCCGAGCAGTACTTC	CASSVRSWPEQYF
TRBJ2-7	TRBD2	-	TRBV6-5	TGTGCCAGCAGTCCTCTAGCGGGAGGGTACGAGCAGTACTTC	CASSPLAGGYEQYF
TRBJ1-6	TRBD1	-	TRBV13	TGTGCCAGCAGCTTAACAGGGGAGAATTCACCCCTCCACTTT	CASSLTGENSPLHF
TRBJ2-4	TRBD1	-	TRBV5-1	TGCGCCAGCAGCTCGGGGTTGCCGACAGGGAGATCCAAAAACATTCAGTACTTC	CASSSGLPTGRSKNIQYF
TRBJ2-5	-	-	TRBV30	TGTGCCTGGAGTGGAGCTCTCGAGACCCAGTACTTC	CAWSGALETQYF
TRBJ2-1	TRBD2	-	TRBV5-6	TGTGCCAGCAGCTTACCAAGCGGGAGAGGTGCTGATGAGCAGTTCTTC	CASSLPSGRGADEQFF
TRBJ2-5	TRBD2	-	TRBV30	TGTGCCTCTATTTCGGGGGGAGAGACCCAGTACTTC	CASISGGETQYF
TRBJ1-2	-	-	TRBV5-1	TGCGCCAGCAGCCACGCGGGGGGCGCGGGTGGCTACACCTTC	CASSHAGGAGGYTF
TRBJ2-7	-	-	TRBV5-4	TGTGCCAGCAGCTCACGGGACATCTCCTACGAGCAGTACTTC	CASSSRDISYEQYF
TRBJ1-1	-	-	TRBV19	TGTGCCAGTAGTATGATCGGCGGATTGAACACTGAAGCTTTCTTT	CASSMIGGLNTEAFF
TRBJ1-2	-	-	TRBV6-1	TGTGCCAGTAAATTATCTTATGGCTACACCTTC	CASKLSYGYTF
TRBJ2-5	TRBD1	-	TRBV5-6	TGTGCCAGCAGCCCCGGGACAGGGGGAGAGACCCAGTACTTC	CASSPGTGGETQYF
TRBJ2-7	TRBD2	-	TRBV7-2	TGTGCCAGCACCTTGAGCGGGGGCCTCGAGCAGTACTTC	CASTLSGGLEQYF
TRBJ1-1	-	few	TRBV6-1	TGTGCCAGCAGCCAGACAGGCTTGAACACTGAAGCTTTCTTT	CASSQTGLNTEAFF
TRBJ1-5	-	few	TRBV6-5	TGTGCCAGCAGTTACAGGAGGAATCAGCCCCAGCATTTT	CASSYRRNQPQHF
TRBJ1-5	-	-	TRBV21-1	TGTGCCAGCAGCAAAGGTGGAGGGCTCGGTCAGCCCCAGCATTTT	CASSKGGGLGQPQHF
TRBJ2-5	-	-	TRBV2	TGTGCCAGCGCTCAGAGGGGGGGAGAGGAGACCCAGTACTTC	CASAQRGGEETQYF
TRBJ1-1	TRBD1	-	TRBV19	TGTGCCAGTAGTGTTGGGACAGCTGAAGCTTTCTTT	CASSVGTAEAFF
TRBJ2-5	TRBD1	-	TRBV12-5	TGTGCTAGTGGTCCGGACAGGGGTGAATCCAAACAAGAGACCCAGTACTTC	CASGPDRGESKQETQYF
TRBJ2-7	TRBD1	-	TRBV9	TGTGCCAGCAGCTTGGGGACAGCCTACGAGCAGTACTTC	CASSLGTAYEQYF
TRBJ2-5	-	-	TRBV7-9	TGTGCCTCCGGTCGTTTAGAGACCCAGTACTTC	CASGRLETQYF
TRBJ2-7	TRBD1	-	TRBV19	TGTGCCAGTAGCACAGGGGGCGCGTACGAGCAGTACTTC	CASSTGGAYEQYF
TRBJ2-4	-	-	TRBV2	TGTGCCAGCAGGGAGGCCAATATCCAAAACATTCAGTACTTC	CASREANIQNIQYF